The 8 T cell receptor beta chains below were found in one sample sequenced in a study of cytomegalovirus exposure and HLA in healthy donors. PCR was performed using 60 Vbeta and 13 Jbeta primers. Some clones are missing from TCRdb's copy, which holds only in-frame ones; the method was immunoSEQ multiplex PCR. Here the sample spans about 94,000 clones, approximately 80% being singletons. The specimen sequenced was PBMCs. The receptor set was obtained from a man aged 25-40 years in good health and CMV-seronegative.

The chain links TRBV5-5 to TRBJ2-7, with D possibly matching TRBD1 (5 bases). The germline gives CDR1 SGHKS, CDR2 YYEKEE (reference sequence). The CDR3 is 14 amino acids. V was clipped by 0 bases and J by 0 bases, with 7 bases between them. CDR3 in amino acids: CASSLEQVSYEQYF. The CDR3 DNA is TGTGCCAGCAGCTTGGAACAGGTCTCCTACGAGCAGTACTTC.

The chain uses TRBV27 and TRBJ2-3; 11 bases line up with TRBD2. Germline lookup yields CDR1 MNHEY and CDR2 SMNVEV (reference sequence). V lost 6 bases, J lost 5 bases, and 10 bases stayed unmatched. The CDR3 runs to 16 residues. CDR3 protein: CASRQPGLAAKDTQYF. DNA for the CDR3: TGTGCCAGCAGGCAACCGGGACTAGCGGCCAAAGATACGCAGTATTTT.

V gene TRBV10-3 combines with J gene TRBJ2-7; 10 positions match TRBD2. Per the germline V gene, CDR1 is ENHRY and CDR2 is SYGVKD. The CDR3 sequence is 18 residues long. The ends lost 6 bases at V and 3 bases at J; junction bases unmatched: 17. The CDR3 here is CAISARLAGDHQLYEQYF. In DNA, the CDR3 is TGTGCCATCAGCGCCCGTCTAGCGGGAGATCATCAACTCTACGAGCAGTACTTC.

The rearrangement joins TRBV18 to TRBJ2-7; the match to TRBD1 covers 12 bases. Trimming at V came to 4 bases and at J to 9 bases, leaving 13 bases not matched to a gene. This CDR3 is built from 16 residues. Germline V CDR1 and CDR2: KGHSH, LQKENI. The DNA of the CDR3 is TGTGCCAGCTCACAGGGCCGGGACAGGGGGCCCCGTGGGCAGTACTTC. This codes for CASSQGRDRGPRGQYF. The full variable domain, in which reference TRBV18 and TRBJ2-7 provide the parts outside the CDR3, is NAGVMQNPRHLVRRRGQEARLRCSPMKGHSHVYWYRQLPEEGLKFMVYLQKENIIDESGMPKERFSAEFPKEGPSILRIQQVVRGDSAAYFCASSQGRDRGPRGQYFGPGTRLTVT.

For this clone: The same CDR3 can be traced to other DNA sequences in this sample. The CDR3 bases are TGTGCCAGCAGCTTGGACGGGAATGGTGGCTACACCTTC. Translation: CASSLDGNGGYTF. The chain joins TRBV7-2 to TRBJ1-2; no definite D call. The germline V gene encodes CDR1 SGHTA and CDR2 FQGNSA. The CDR3 contains 13 residues. The germline V and J ends were trimmed by 3 bases and 7 bases, with 12 bases remaining between them. Full variable domain (missing parts from reference TRBV7-2 and TRBJ1-2): GAGVSQSPSNKVTEKGKDVELRCDPISGHTALYWYRQSLGQGLEFLIYFQGNSAPDKSGLPSDRFSAERTGGSVSTLTIQRTQQEDSAVYLCASSLDGNGGYTFGSGTRLTVV.

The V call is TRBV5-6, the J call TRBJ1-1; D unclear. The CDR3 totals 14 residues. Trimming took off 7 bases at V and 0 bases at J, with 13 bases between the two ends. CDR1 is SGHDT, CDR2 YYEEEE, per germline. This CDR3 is CASGKQRMNTEAFF. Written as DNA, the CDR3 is TGTGCCAGCGGTAAACAGAGAATGAACACTGAAGCTTTCTTT.

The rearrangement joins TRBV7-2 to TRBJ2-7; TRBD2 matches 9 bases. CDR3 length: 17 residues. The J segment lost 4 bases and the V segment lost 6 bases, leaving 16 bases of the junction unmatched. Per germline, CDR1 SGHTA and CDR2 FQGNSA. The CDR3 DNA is TGTGCCAGCAGTTCCCACGGAGGGGCGGGGGGGATTTACGAGCAGTACTTC. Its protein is CASSSHGGAGGIYEQYF.

The CDR3 here is CASSYLDRGYGYTF. The CDR3 DNA follows: TGTGCCAGCAGCTACCTGGACAGGGGATACGGCTACACCTTC. The chain uses TRBV11-2 and TRBJ1-2, with 9 bases fitting TRBD1. The CDR3 length is 14 residues. Trimming at V came to 4 bases and at J to 8 bases, leaving 8 bases not matched to a gene. Germline V gene data show CDR1 as SGHAT and CDR2 as FQNNGV.